The rows below give T cell receptor beta chains drawn from one sample of a study of blood T cell repertoires in COVID-19. The protocol was immunoSEQ multiplex PCR, while the TCRdb copy is restricted to in-frame clones and leaves out a portion. The sample includes about 270,000 clones, roughly nine tenths of them seen just once. The sequenced material came from PBMCs or T cells enriched from blood (not recorded which). The receptors come from a woman aged 18-29 years who had recovered from COVID-19. Each CDR3 is given without its conserved first and last residue. Each record gives: J gene, V gene, CDR3 length, CDR3 protein.

TRBJ1-1	TRBV11-3	11	ASSRDSNTEAF
TRBJ1-6	TRBV18	13	ASTPSTRDNSPLH
TRBJ2-1	TRBV5-5	15	ASSLETSGGNYNEQF
TRBJ1-5	TRBV9	11	ASSVRVYQPQH
TRBJ1-1	TRBV11-2	14	ASSFTGTALNTEAF
TRBJ2-7	TRBV9	14	ASSVAGGGAMYEQY
TRBJ1-1	TRBV5-1	12	ASSPGFRGTEAF
TRBJ2-5	TRBV5-1	13	ASSPGTSLQETQY
TRBJ2-7	TRBV2	12	ASSEGDRTYEQY
TRBJ2-7	TRBV19	9	ASSTRDEQY
TRBJ1-5	TRBV28	13	ASSWTGIGNQPQH
TRBJ2-7	TRBV28	11	ASSLGDRGQQY
TRBJ2-7	TRBV27	12	ASSLSGTGSEQY
TRBJ1-1	TRBV15	16	ATSRTGTGGPRSTEAF
TRBJ1-1	TRBV3-1/TRBV3-2	12	ASSRRDRRTEAF
TRBJ2-1	TRBV14	14	ASSQGATSRGNEQF
TRBJ2-5	TRBV29-1	14	SVQPRAGTGGETQY
TRBJ1-3	TRBV1	14	TSSQGTGEVGNTIY
TRBJ2-5	TRBV18	14	ASSLTGKGTQETQY
TRBJ2-4	TRBV5-1	14	ASSPEGALAKNIQY
TRBJ2-5	TRBV5-5	12	ASSQTGASETQY
TRBJ1-1	TRBV6-2/TRBV6-3	10	ASSQTRFEAF
TRBJ1-1	TRBV5-1	11	ASSPGRDTEAF
TRBJ2-7	TRBV7-6	13	ASSFSGTHRYEQY
TRBJ2-3	TRBV5-8	13	ASSHSTGSTDTQY
TRBJ1-3	TRBV19	13	ATKLNPNSGNTIY
TRBJ1-2	TRBV7-8	11	ASSQDRQGGYT
TRBJ1-5	TRBV9	11	ASSVGWSQPQH
TRBJ1-6	TRBV25-1	12	ASRDAGENSPLH
TRBJ1-1	TRBV5-4	12	ASSLDSSNTEAF
TRBJ1-4	TRBV2	11	ASSSRGEEKLF
TRBJ1-2	TRBV5-1	11	ASSIWTGDGYT
TRBJ2-5	TRBV2	14	ASSEYRFQGLETQY
TRBJ1-5	TRBV7-2	12	ASSRDRTGQPQH
TRBJ2-5	TRBV5-1	11	ASSAGTEETQY
TRBJ2-3	TRBV9	14	ASSVGTGGRSDTQY
TRBJ1-2	TRBV21-1	14	AMRGGHPPFSYGYT
TRBJ1-1	TRBV11-2	14	ASSLDQVGAGTEAF
TRBJ1-1	TRBV30	12	AWSRGQGETEAF
TRBJ1-5	TRBV7-2	11	ASSVRGHQPQH
TRBJ1-3	TRBV6-5	13	ASSTAGRLGNTIY
TRBJ1-2	TRBV10-3	12	AISESRDAYGYT
TRBJ1-1	TRBV19	12	ASSRRAENTEAF
TRBJ1-2	TRBV7-2	14	ASSLGTGGVSNGYT
TRBJ1-4	TRBV20-1	11	SASPGQVEKLF
TRBJ1-1	TRBV6-2/TRBV6-3	12	ASSPQRGHFEAF
TRBJ2-2	TRBV5-4	14	ASSFEAGPGTGELF
TRBJ1-5	TRBV7-2	10	ASSFLGQPQH